This TCR beta chain was sequenced during a study of cytomegalovirus exposure and HLA in healthy donors. Whole-study context: Earlier, some 170 million T cells were analyzed, and 117 million unique TCR beta sequences were found among them.

Trimming took 4 bases from V and 4 from J; bases not matched to a gene: 5. Germline V gene data show CDR1 as MNHEY and CDR2 as SVGAGI. The CDR3 spans 14 residues. Findings and limits, study-wide: According to an earlier analysis, most TCR beta V segments yielded productive rearrangements about 87% or about 30% of the time. Association of a missense DCLRE1C variant with TCR beta V- and J-gene trimming was reported in a later analysis.

A word on this clone: The target antigen is unknown.

In nominal health when sampled, donors likely had unrecorded immune exposures nonetheless. Use of 60 Vbeta and 13 Jbeta primers characterized the PCR. Profiling relied on immunoSEQ multiplex PCR, and the TCRdb table lists in-frame clones only, not all of them. The table has 80,000 to 100,000 clones, 65% to 85% seen once. This clonotype originated in a man aged 40-49 years in good health and CMV-seronegative. The sample consisted of PBMCs. J is TRBJ2-5 and V is TRBV6-5; 8 bases match TRBD1. The CDR3: CASSSDRGRETQYF. The CDR3, as DNA: TGTGCCAGCAGTTCCGACAGGGGTCGAGAGACCCAGTACTTC.